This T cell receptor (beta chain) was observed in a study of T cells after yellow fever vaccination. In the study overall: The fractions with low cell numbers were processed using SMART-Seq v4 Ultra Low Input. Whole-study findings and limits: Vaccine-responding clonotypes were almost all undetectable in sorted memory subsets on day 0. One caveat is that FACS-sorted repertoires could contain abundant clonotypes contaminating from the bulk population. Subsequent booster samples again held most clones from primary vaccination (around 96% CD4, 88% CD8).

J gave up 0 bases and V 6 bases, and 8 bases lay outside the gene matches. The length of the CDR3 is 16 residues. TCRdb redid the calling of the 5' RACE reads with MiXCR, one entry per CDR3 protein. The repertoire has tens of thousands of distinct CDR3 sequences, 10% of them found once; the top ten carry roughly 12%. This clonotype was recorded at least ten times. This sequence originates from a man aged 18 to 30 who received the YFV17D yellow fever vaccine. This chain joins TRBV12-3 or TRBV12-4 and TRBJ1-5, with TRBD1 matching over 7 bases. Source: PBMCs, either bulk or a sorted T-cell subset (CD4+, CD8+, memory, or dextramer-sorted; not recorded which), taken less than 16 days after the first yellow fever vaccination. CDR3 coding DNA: TGTGCCAGCAGGCAAAACAGGGGCGATAGCAATCAGCCCCAGCATTTT. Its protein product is CASRQNRGDSNQPQHF.